The 6 T cell receptor beta chains reported below all come from one sample, sequenced in a study of regulatory T cells in long-lasting Graves disease (dated by TCRdb to about 2021). Library construction relied on multiplex PCR. The reads were generated on an Illumina HiSeq 4000. TCR beta libraries were built with iRepertoire HTBI primers and Arm-PCR amplification of CDR3 regions. Using fastp trimming at Q25 and MiXCR clonotype assembly, TCRdb reanalyzed the public sequencing data and kept in-frame beta chains. CDR3 protein sequences are deduplicated, and each keeps its most common genes and DNA. In all, the sample holds approximately 440,000 distinct CDR3 sequences, and 15% to 20% of those were seen once. Of the sample, 12% is held by the ten largest clones. The intended sense of this specimen's time point label: newly diagnosed GD, antithyroid drugs for less than 3 months. For both TCR sequencing and RNA sequencing, RNA was extracted from PBMCs in TRIzol.

The same sample was also used in a study of T cells in Graves' hyperthyroidism and ophthalmopathy.

This specimen was peripheral blood mononuclear cells (PBMCs), taken at new diagnosis, from a patient treated with antithyroid drugs. The receptors were sampled from a man between 35 and 55 years old with Graves disease. Donor details come from another sample of the same person, matched by shared clones.

This clonotype was observed many times. The chain links TRBV12-5 to TRBJ2-1, with D possibly matching TRBD2 (6 bases). This CDR3 contains 16 residues. Deletions cut 5 bases from V and 4 bases from J, with 18 bases between. Germline V gives CDR1 LGHNT, CDR2 FRNRAP. Here the CDR3 reads CASGPPAGSGYNEQFF. The CDR3 DNA reads TGTGCTAGTGGTCCCCCGGCGGGATCGGGGTACAATGAGCAGTTCTTC.

At least ten counts were recorded for this clonotype. The J gene is TRBJ2-7, the V gene TRBV12-3 or TRBV12-4; tentative D call: TRBD1 (5 bases). V was clipped by 6 bases and J by 1 base, with 16 bases between them. This CDR3 is 15 amino acids long. As DNA, the CDR3 is TGTGCCAGCAGACTCGGACATCTTTCATCCTACGAGCAGTACTTC. Translating gives CASRLGHLSSYEQYF.

In its sample, this clonotype was seen many times. The chain recombines TRBV3-1 with TRBJ2-5, with no clear D. The germline V and J ends were trimmed by 1 base and 1 base, with 4 bases remaining between them. This CDR3 is 13 amino acids long. Germline loops: CDR1 LGHDT, CDR2 YNNKEL (reference sequence). CDR3 nucleotide sequence: TGTGCCAGCAGCCAAGGCGGCCAAGAGACCCAGTACTTC. This gives the protein CASSQGGQETQYF.

This clonotype was picked up a small number of times. The CDR3 bases are TGTGCCAGCAGCCAAGCGCCGGGGCACGGGAATGAGCAGTTCTTC. It codes for CASSQAPGHGNEQFF. This rearrangement joins TRBV14 to TRBJ2-1; perhaps D is TRBD1 or TRBD2 (5 bases each). The germline V gene encodes CDR1 SGHDN and CDR2 FVKESK. This CDR3 spans 15 amino acids. Between the trimmed V and J ends, which lost 1 base and 7 bases, there was a span of 14 bases.

The rearrangement links TRBV5-1 to TRBJ2-5; tentatively, D is TRBD1 (6 bases). Trimming took off 5 bases at V and 3 bases at J, with 8 bases between the two ends. The CDR3 runs to 12 residues. Germline CDR1 is SGHRS and CDR2 is YFSETQ. The CDR3 DNA sequence: TGCGCCAGCAGACAGGGAGAAGAGACCCAGTACTTC. Its translation is CASRQGEETQYF.

The rearrangement links TRBV5-5 to TRBJ2-7; D may correspond to TRBD1 or TRBD2 (6 bases each). Germline V gene sequence: CDR1 SGHKS, CDR2 YYEKEE (reference sequence). V lost 6 bases to trimming and J lost 2 bases, with 18 bases between them. The CDR3 covers 15 residues. DNA of the CDR3: TGTGCCAGCACTCCCGGGGGACAAGCGACCTACGAGCAGTACTTC. It encodes CASTPGGQATYEQYF.